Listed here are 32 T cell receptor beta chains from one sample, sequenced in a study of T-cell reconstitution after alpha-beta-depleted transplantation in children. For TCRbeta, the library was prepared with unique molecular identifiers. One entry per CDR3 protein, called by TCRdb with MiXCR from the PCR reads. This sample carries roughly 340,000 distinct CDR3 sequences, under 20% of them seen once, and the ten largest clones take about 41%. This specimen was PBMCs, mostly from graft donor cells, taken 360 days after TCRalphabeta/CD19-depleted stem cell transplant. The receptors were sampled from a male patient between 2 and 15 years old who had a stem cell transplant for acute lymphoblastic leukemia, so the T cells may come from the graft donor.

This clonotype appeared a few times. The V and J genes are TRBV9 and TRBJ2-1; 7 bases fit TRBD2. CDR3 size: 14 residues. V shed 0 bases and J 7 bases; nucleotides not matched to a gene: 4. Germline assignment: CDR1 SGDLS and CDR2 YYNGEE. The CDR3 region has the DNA TGTGCCAGCAGCGTAGCTAACGGGGGGAATGAGCAGTTCTTC. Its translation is CASSVANGGNEQFF.

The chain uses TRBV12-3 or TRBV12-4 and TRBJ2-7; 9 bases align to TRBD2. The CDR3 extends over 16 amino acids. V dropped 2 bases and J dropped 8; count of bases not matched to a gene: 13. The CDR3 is CASSLRDPSGVVKQYF. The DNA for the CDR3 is TGTGCCAGCAGTTTACGGGATCCTAGCGGGGTGGTGAAGCAGTACTTC.

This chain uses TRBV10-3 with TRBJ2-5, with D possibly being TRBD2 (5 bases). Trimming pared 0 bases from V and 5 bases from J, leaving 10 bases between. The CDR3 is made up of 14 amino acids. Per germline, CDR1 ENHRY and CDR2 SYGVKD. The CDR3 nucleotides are TGTGCCATCAGTGAGTCTAGGAGAGGGGAGACCCAGTACTTC. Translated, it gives CAISESRRGETQYF.

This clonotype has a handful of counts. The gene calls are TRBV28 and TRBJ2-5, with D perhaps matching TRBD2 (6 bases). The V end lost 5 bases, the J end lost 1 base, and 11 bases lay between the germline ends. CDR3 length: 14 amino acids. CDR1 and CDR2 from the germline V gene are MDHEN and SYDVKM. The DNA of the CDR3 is TGTGCCAGCAGTCCCCGGGACTTCCAAGAGACCCAGTACTTC. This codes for CASSPRDFQETQYF.

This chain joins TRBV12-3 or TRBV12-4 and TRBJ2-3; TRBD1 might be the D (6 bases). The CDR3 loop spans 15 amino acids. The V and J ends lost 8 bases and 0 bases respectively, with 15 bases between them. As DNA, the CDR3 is TGTGCCAGCGGGTATCCAGGGGCTAGCACAGATACGCAGTATTTT. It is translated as CASGYPGASTDTQYF.

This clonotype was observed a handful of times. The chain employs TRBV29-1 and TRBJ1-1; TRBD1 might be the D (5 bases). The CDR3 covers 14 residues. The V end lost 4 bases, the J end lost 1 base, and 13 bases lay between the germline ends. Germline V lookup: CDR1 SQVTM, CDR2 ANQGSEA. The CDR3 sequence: CSVVFRAGNTEAFF. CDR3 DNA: TGCAGCGTTGTCTTCAGGGCGGGGAACACTGAAGCTTTCTTT.

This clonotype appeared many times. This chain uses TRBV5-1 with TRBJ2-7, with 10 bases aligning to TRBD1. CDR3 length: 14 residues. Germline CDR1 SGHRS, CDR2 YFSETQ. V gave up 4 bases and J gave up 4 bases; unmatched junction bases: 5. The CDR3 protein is CASSPGQGVYEQYF. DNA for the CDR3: TGCGCCAGCAGCCCAGGACAGGGGGTGTACGAGCAGTACTTC.

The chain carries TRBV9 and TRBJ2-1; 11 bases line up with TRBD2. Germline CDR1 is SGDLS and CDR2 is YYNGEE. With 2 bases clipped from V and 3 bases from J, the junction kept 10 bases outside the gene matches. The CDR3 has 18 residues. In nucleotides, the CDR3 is TGTGCCAGCAGCGTGACTAGCGGGGTTCGAGGGAACTACAATGAGCAGTTCTTC. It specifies CASSVTSGVRGNYNEQFF.

This chain's CDR3 is CASSWAGQQETQYF. CDR3 coding DNA: TGTGCCAGCAGCTGGGCGGGGCAGCAAGAGACCCAGTACTTC. This chain links TRBV7-2 with TRBJ2-5; perhaps TRBD2 as D (6 bases). Germline lookup yields CDR1 SGHTA and CDR2 FQGNSA. V lost 4 bases and J 2 bases, leaving 11 bases between the germline ends. The CDR3 spans 14 residues.

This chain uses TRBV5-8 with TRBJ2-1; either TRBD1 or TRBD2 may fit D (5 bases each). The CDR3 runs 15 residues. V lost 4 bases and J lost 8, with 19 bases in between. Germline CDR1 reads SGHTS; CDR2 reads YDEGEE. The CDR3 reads CASSPRGPRGDEQFF. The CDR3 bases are TGTGCCAGCAGCCCTCGGGGACCTCGGGGCGATGAGCAGTTCTTC.

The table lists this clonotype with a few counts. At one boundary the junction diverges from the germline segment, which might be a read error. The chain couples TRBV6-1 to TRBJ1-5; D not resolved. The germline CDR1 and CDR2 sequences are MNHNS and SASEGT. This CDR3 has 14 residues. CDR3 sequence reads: CASSALGSNQPQHF. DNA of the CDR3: TGTGCCAGCAGTGCGTTAGGGAGCAACCAGCCCCAGCATTTT.

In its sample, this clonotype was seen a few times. This chain's CDR3 is CSARRTQGIGSYEQYF. CDR3 sequence (DNA): TGCAGTGCTAGAAGGACTCAGGGAATAGGGTCCTACGAGCAGTACTTC. The chain recombines TRBV20-1 with TRBJ2-7; D tentatively fits TRBD1 or TRBD2 (5 bases each). The V gene's germline CDR1 is DFQATT and CDR2 SNEGSKA (reference sequence). CDR3 length equals 16 residues. Trimming removed 2 bases from V and 1 base from J, with 18 bases in between.

CDR3 protein: CASSLDRRSSYEQYF. In nucleotides, the CDR3 is TGTGCCAGCAGCTTGGACAGGCGGAGCTCCTACGAGCAGTACTTC. The rearrangement links TRBV5-6 to TRBJ2-7, with TRBD1 as a possible D gene (5 bases). This CDR3 is built from 15 residues. Per the germline V gene, CDR1 is SGHDT and CDR2 is YYEEEE. The V end lost 0 bases, the J end lost 0 bases, and 10 bases lay between the germline ends.

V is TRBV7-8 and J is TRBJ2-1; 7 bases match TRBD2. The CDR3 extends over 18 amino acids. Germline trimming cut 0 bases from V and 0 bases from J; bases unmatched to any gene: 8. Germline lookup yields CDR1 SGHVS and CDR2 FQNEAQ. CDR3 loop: CASSLAGNGRHSYNEQFF. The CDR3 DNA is TGTGCCAGCAGCTTAGCGGGTAACGGGAGGCACTCCTACAATGAGCAGTTCTTC.

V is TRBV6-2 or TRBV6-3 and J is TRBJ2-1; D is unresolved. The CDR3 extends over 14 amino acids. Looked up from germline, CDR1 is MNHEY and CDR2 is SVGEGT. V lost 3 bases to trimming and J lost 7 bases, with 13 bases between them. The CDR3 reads CASSYNMYTNEQFF. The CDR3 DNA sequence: TGTGCCAGCAGTTATAATATGTATACAAATGAGCAGTTCTTC.

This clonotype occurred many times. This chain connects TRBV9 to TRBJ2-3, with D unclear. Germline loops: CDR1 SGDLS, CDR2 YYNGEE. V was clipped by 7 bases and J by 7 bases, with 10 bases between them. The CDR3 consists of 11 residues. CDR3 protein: CASERGNTQYF. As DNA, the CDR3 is TGTGCCAGCGAACGCGGAAATACGCAGTATTTT.

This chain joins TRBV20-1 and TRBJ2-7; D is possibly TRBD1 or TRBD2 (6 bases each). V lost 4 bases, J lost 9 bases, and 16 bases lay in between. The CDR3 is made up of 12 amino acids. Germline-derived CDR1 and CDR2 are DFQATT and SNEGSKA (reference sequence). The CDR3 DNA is TGCAGTGCTAAAGTATGGGGGGCCGGGCAGTACTTC. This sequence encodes CSAKVWGAGQYF.

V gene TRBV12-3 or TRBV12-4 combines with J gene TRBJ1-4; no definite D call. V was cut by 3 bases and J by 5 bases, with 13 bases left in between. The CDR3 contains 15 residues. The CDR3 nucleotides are TGTGCCAGCAGTTTCGGGAGGTCTTTCAATGAAAAACTGTTTTTT. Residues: CASSFGRSFNEKLFF.

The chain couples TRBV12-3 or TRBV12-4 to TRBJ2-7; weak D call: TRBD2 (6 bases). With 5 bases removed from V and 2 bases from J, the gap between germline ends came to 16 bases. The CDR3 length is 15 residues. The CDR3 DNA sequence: TGTGCCAGCAGTGCCGCCGGGACTGGCGCCTACGAGCAGTACTTC. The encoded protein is CASSAAGTGAYEQYF.

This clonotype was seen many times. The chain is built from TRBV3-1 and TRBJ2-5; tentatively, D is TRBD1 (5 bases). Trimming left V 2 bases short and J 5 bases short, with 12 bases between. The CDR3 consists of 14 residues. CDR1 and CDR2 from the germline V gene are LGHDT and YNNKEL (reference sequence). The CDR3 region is CASSQRGGQETQYF. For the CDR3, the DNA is TGTGCCAGCAGCCAAAGGGGTGGCCAGGAGACCCAGTACTTC.

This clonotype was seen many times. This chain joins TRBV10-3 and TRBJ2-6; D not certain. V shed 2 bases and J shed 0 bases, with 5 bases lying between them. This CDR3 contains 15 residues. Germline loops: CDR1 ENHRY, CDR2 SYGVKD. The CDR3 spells CAISEQISGANVLTF. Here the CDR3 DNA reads TGTGCCATCAGTGAGCAGATCTCTGGGGCCAACGTCCTGACTTTC.

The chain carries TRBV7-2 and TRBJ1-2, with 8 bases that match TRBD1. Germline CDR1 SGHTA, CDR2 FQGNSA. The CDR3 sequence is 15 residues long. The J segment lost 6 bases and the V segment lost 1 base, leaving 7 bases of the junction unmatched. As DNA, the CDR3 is TGTGCCAGCAGCTTAGTGATGGGACAGGCGAATGGCTACACCTTC. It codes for CASSLVMGQANGYTF. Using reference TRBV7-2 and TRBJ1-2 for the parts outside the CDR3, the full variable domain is GAGVSQSPSNKVTEKGKDVELRCDPISGHTALYWYRQSLGQGLEFLIYFQGNSAPDKSGLPSDRFSAERTGGSVSTLTIQRTQQEDSAVYLCASSLVMGQANGYTFGSGTRLTVV.

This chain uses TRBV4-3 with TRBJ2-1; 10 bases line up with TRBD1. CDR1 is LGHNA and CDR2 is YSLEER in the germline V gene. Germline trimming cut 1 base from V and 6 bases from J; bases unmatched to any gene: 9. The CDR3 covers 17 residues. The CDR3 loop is CASSQGGQGTFGNEQFF. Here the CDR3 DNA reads TGCGCCAGCAGCCAAGGGGGACAGGGGACCTTTGGCAATGAGCAGTTCTTC.

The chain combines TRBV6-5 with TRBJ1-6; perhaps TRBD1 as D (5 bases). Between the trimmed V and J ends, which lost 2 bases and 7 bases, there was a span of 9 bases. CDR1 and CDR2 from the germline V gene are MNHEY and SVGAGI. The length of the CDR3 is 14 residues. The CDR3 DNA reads TGTGCCAGCAGTTACCCCCGGGACAATTCACCCCTCCACTTT. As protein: CASSYPRDNSPLHF.

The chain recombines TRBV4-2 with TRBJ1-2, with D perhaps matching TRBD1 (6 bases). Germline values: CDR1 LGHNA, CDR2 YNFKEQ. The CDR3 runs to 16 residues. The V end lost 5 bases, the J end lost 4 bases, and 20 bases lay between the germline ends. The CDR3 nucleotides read TGTGCCAGCAGCTCACAGGCCGGGGGCGCGGGCTATGGCTACACCTTC. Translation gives CASSSQAGGAGYGYTF.

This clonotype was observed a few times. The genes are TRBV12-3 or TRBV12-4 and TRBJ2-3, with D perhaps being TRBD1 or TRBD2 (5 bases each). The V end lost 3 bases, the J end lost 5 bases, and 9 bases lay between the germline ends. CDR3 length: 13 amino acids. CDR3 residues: CASSFRGVDTQYF. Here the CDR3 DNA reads TGTGCCAGCAGTTTTAGGGGAGTAGATACGCAGTATTTT.

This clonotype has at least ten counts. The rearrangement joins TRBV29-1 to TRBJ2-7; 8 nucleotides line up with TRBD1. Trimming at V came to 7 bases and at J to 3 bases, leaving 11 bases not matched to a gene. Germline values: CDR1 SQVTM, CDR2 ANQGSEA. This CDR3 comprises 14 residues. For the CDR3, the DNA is TGCAGCGCCAAGGGGGGACAGGAGAACTACGAGCAGTACTTC. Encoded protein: CSAKGGQENYEQYF.

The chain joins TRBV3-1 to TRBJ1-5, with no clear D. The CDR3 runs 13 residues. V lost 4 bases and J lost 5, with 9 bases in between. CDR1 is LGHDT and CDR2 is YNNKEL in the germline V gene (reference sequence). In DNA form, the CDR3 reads TGTGCCAGCAGCCGTAGCCTTTATCAGCCCCAGCATTTT. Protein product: CASSRSLYQPQHF.

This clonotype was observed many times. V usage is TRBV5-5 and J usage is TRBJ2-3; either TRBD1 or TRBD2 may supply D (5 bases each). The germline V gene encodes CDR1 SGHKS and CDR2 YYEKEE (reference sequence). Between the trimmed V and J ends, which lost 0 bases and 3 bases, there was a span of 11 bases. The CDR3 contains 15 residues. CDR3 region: CASSLGWGGTDTQYF. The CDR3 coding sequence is TGTGCCAGCAGCTTGGGTTGGGGCGGGACAGATACGCAGTATTTT.

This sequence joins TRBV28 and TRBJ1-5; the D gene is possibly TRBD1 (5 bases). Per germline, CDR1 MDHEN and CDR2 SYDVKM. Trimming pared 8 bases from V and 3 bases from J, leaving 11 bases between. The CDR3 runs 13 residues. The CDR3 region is CASYSGANQPQHF. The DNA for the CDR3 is TGTGCCAGCTATAGCGGGGCCAATCAGCCCCAGCATTTT.

The CDR3 DNA follows: TGTGCCATCAGTGAGCCCGCCGGGGGGGAGACCCAGTACTTC. Its protein product is CAISEPAGGETQYF. The V call is TRBV10-3, the J call TRBJ2-5, with TRBD2 matching 7 bases. The CDR3 covers 14 residues. The germline V gene encodes CDR1 ENHRY and CDR2 SYGVKD. V lost 2 bases to trimming and J lost 5 bases; unmatched junction nucleotides: 5.

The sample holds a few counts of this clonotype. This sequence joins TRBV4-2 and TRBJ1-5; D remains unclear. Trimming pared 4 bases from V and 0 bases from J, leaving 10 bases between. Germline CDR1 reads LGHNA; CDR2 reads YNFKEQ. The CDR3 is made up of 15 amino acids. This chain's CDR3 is CASSPTINSNQPQHF. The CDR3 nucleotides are TGTGCCAGCAGCCCCACTATAAATAGCAATCAGCCCCAGCATTTT.